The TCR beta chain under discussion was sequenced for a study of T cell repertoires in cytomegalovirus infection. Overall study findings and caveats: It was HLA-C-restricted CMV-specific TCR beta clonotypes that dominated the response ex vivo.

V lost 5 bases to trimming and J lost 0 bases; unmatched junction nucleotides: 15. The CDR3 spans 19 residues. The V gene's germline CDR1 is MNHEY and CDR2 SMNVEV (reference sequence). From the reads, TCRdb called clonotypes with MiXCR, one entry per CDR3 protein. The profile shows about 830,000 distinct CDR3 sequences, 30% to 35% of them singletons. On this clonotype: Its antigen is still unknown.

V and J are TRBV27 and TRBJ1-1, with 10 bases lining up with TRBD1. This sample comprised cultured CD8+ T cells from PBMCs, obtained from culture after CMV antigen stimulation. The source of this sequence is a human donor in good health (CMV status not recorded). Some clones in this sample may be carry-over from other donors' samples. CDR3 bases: TGTGCCAGCAGTCCCGGACAGGGGGGCCTCAGATTCATGAACACTGAAGCTTTCTTT. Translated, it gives CASSPGQGGLRFMNTEAFF.